The T cell receptor (beta chain) described here comes from a study of human T cells and chemical hapten exposure. About the research overall: Patients additionally received therapeutic doses of diphenylcyclopropenone on the scalp once a week, and this continued throughout the approximately 24-week study. Regarding the study as a whole: Expanded TCRs grouped into significantly more large CDR3 similarity clusters than controls produced.

The germline gives CDR1 SGHAT, CDR2 FQNNGV. The CDR3 is made up of 14 amino acids. V shed 7 bases and J shed 3 bases, with 14 bases lying between them. In this sample, this clonotype turned up a few times. What it binds is not known. Time point defined: pre-sensitization, week 0. The sample's treatment: therapeutic diphenylcyclopropenone sensitization with weekly scalp DPC. Donors, patients with alopecia ranging from 18 to 70 years old and judged suitable for DPC, provided samples. A single record per CDR3 protein comes from TCRdb applying MiXCR to the RACE reads. This sample carries about 77,000 distinct CDR3 sequences, 12% to 15% of them seen once, and the ten largest clones take 3.5% to 6%.

This sequence was found in a woman aged 45-59 years with alopecia areata. Some clones in this sample may be carry-over from other donors' samples. The chain is built from TRBV11-2 and TRBJ2-3; maybe TRBD1 (6 bases). The specimen was whole blood, collected in connection with sensitization to the hapten diphenylcyclopropenone (DPC). In nucleotides, the CDR3 is TGTGCCAGCACCATTAATACAGGGACAGATACGCAGTATTTT. Residues: CASTINTGTDTQYF.